This record covers a single T cell receptor beta chain. A single count supports this clone. Its antigen target is currently unknown. The record has no base qualities; no much larger clone is one base away. The sample carries other DNA sequences with the same CDR3. V lost 3 bases and J lost 5 bases; the stretch between them is 10 bases long. The CDR3, from cysteine to phenylalanine, totals 13 residues. The kept DNA is CDR3 alone, 39 bases in frame from the first base. The germline V gene supplies CDR1 KGHSH and CDR2 LQKENI. This record belongs to a study of shared clonotypes between healthy human individuals (TCRdb year 2020). At the level of the whole study: The cohort included three men and a couple of women between 18 and 49 years of age. For each donor, CD4 naive and CD4 memory were each run on three plates, CD8 naive on two plates, and CD8 memory on one plate. The study deeply sequenced blood TCR repertoires of about 5 healthy adults to estimate repertoire size and the extent of clonotype sharing between individuals. To increase sequencing depth and limit assay-specific biases, TCR repertoire library preparation and sequencing were carried out by different laboratories using diverse techniques. Leukapheresis yielded between about 0.8 and 8.9 billion PBMCs per donor. Overall study results and their limits: Clonotypes shared by all four sorted-subset donors showed higher generation probabilities than non-shared clonotypes. Incomplete sequencing was indicated by rarefaction of sorted-subset datasets, despite the large sequencing depth. Pairwise subsampling indicated that sequencing depth was expected to affect the degree of clonotype sharing among donors. Sharing across four donors was observed for approximately 5% of naive CD4, about 3.2% of naive CD8, about 2.5% of memory CD4, and approximately 0.41% of memory CD8 clonotypes. Estimated clonotype richness was generally larger for naive than for memory subsets. Sampling was restricted to blood, and TCR repertoires in tissues likely differ from the TCR repertoires found in blood. Because the study included only a small number of donors, the genetic and exposure-history diversity represented was limited.

Using the deep immunoSEQ assay, TCR CDR3 regions were amplified from genomic DNA by multiplex PCR. Genomic DNA extracted from each cell subset was distributed evenly over all wells of several immunoSEQ 96-well plates, and each plate served as one replicate. For sorted subsets, approximately 200 ng of genomic DNA, equivalent to tens of thousands of T cell genomes, went into each replicate PCR. Purified libraries were quantified with a Qubit 3.0 fluorometer, sized on a Bioanalyzer 2100, and re-quantified with the KAPA Library Quantification kit. Every immunoSEQ 96-well plate was sequenced on a separate single-read 150-cycle Illumina NextSeq 550 flow cell. Turning to the authors' computational methods: Because the immunoSEQ output included only junctional sequences and no quality scores, the filtering could not be the same as the filtering used for full-length reads. To assign V/J genes and CDR3, sequences were annotated using PyIR, a Python wrapper for IgBLAST v1.9, with IMGT germline references. Reads were removed for weak V/J assignments (E-value above 1e-6), missing CDR3, stop codons, out-of-frame junctions, or ambiguous translated residues. V3J clonotypes were defined by identical inferred V gene, J gene, and CDR3 amino acid sequence. Percentage overlap between repertoires was calculated by dividing the number of shared unique clonotypes by the size of the smaller repertoire. Repertoire richness was assessed with RTK rarefaction, the Chao1 estimator, and Recon v2.1 estimates of unobserved clonotypes. For all TCRbeta clonotypes obtained by the gDNA method from a handful of donors, generation probabilities were computed with OLGA. The clones in this table, taken by TCRdb from immuneACCESS, are in-frame only. Not every clone is retained; where verified, under half of the shortfall comes from an unresolved V gene, and the cause of the rest is unknown. D and trimming were read from the DNA, whereas the V and J calls and clone size are those reported in that table. This sample lists 2,500,000 or so clones; approximately 94% were detected once. 0.35% to 0.45% of the sample rests with the top ten.

Donors were healthy HIV-negative adults with no recently reported acute infections or vaccinations. All donors were Caucasian adults living in Nashville, Tennessee, USA. CD4+ T cells were enriched by magnetic negative selection; naive cells were then positively selected on CD45RA, and the negative fraction formed the memory subset. Blood was collected by leukapheresis, and PBMCs were isolated by Ficoll-Histopaque density gradient centrifugation and then cryopreserved in liquid nitrogen vapor phase. Analytical flow cytometry was used to check the purity and quantity of every magnetically sorted T cell population. Each sorted fraction had its genomic DNA isolated and then quantified by UV absorbance on a Nanodrop 2000c.

Sequences were obtained from naive CD4+ T cells from PBMCs. Taken with the paper, the label for cell subset or site translates to: CD45RA+ positively selected. The chain links TRBV18 with TRBJ2-5, and TRBD2 may be the D gene, going by 6 matching bases. The receptor was isolated from a man between 18 and 35 years old in good health. Some clones in this sample may be carry-over from other donors' samples. The CDR3 region: CASSPSGGETQYF. The DNA sequence is given as TGTGCCAGCTCACCGTCTGGGGGGGAGACCCAGTACTTC.